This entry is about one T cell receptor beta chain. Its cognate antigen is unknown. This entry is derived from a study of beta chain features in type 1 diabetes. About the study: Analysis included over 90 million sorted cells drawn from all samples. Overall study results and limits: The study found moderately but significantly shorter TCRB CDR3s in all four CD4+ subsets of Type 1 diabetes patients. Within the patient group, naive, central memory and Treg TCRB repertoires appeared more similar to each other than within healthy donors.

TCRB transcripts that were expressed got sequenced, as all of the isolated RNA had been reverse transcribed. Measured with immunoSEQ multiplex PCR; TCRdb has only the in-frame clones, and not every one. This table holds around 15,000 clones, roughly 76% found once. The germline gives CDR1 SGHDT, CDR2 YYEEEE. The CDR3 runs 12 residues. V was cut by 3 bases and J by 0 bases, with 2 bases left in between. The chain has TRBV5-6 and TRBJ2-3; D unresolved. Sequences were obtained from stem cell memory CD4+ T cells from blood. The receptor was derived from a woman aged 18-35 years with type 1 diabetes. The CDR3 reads CASSSSTDTQYF. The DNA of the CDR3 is TGTGCCAGCAGCTCAAGCACAGATACGCAGTATTTT.